These T cell receptor beta chains were read from a single sample in a study of STAT5B mutations in CD4+ large granular lymphocyte leukemia. Produced via immunoSEQ multiplex PCR; TCRdb's table is partial and in-frame only. The table records 30,000 to 40,000 clones, 76% of them present only once. The sample consisted of CD4+ T cells from blood buffy coats. The receptor set was obtained from a human donor in good health. Each CDR3 is given with its conserved first and last residue. D genes are given only for firm matches.

TRBV9,-,CASSVLGYSNQPQHF
TRBV5-4,-,CASSLAGRDLGGYTF
TRBV13,-,CASSPRRLGSYNSPLHF
TRBV14,TRBD1,CASSRDRGRTGELFF
TRBV29-1,-,CSVEGLAGSKRTDTQYF
TRBV20-1,TRBD1,CSATTGHGYTF
TRBV2,-,CASRPDRMNTEAFF
TRBV18,TRBD1,CASSPRQGGNEKLFF
TRBV27,-,CASRGRVSEGYTF
TRBV10-3,-,CAISPGWSGQDTQYF
TRBV7-2,TRBD1,CASSRRFDRGGREQYF
TRBV5-4,TRBD2,CASSLFYGGLASDTQYF
TRBV11-3,-,CASSYLDSSYEQYF
TRBV11-3,-,CASSQGGAYYNSPLHF
TRBV6-5,-,CASRMTANTEAFF
TRBV19,TRBD1,CASSHSQQGMGYNEQFF
TRBV7-6,-,CASSFGKAYEQYF
TRBV5-4,-,CASSLSLGVHTEAFF
TRBV18,-,CASSLRTGSSYEQYF
TRBV6-1,TRBD2,CASSETGGGKEYEQYF
TRBV7-2,TRBD1,CASSWTGGKGVDTQYF
TRBV11-3,TRBD2,CASSSTSGGGYEQYF
TRBV5-4,TRBD2,CASSRTSGRAGETQYF
TRBV5-1,-,CASSLAPHEKLFF
TRBV7-3,TRBD1,CASSLTAGTGDQETQYF
TRBV14,TRBD2,CASSPLPGEGLSYEQYF
TRBV9,TRBD2,CASNTPPGGRLETQYF
TRBV7-9,TRBD1,CASSRQGSMNTEAFF
TRBV29-1,-,CSVAQGASSPLHF
TRBV7-3,-,CASSAGSGNTEAFF
TRBV19,-,CASSIIWGKNTEAFF
TRBV18,TRBD1,CASSPIGTGGNSGNTIYF
TRBV7-8,TRBD1,CASSGTGAGNTIYF
TRBV19,-,CASRNRANYGYTF
TRBV27,-,CASSLSYGGGRNQETQYF
TRBV18,TRBD1,CASSPLVSGGEKLFF
TRBV25-1,TRBD1,CASSEGAGGVETQYF
TRBV21-1,-,CASTKRWGLDSYEQYF
TRBV5-6,-,CASARTPRSEKLFF
TRBV23-1,TRBD1,CASSQDRDTEAFF
TRBV5-4,-,CASSFEQGNYGYTF
TRBV5-1,TRBD1,CASSSTDRGATEAFF
TRBV2,-,CASRGGLRGGEGGNQPQHF
TRBV6-6,-,CASSYTSGETQYF
TRBV7-2,-,CASYSRGFDEQYF
TRBV10-3,TRBD1,CAISESTGTGYYEQYF